Sequencing of this T cell receptor (beta chain) was carried out in a study of T cell repertoires in cytomegalovirus infection. At the level of the study: Recently identified HLA-C-restricted CMV epitopes were among the peptides used. A matching HLA type, together with CMV infection, was signaled by public TCR beta signatures.

With respect to this clonotype: Its specificity is unknown.

TCRdb re-derived calls from the reads in MiXCR, one entry per CDR3 protein. This sample has roughly 700,000 distinct CDR3 sequences, with around 32% found just once. CDR3 length: 15 amino acids. Per the germline V gene, CDR1 is SGHTA and CDR2 is FQGNSA. J gave up 6 bases and V 2 bases, and 7 bases lay outside the gene matches. This chain links TRBV7-2 with TRBJ2-3, with 8 bases matching TRBD2. The source material was cultured PBMCs, sampled from culture after CMV antigen stimulation. This sequence originates from a human donor in good health (CMV status not recorded). Some clones in this sample may be carry-over from other donors' samples. CDR3 sequence (DNA): TGTGCCAGCAGCTTATTCGGGGGGGCCTTGGATACGCAGTATTTT. The encoded protein is CASSLFGGALDTQYF.